At least ten counts were recorded for the clone carrying this T cell receptor (beta chain). The antigen remains unidentified. Germline loops: CDR1 SGHRS, CDR2 YFSETQ. Trimming cost V 5 bases and J 5 bases, with 16 bases left between them. CDR3 length: 14 residues. The time point was: newly diagnosed GD, antithyroid drugs for less than 3 months. The TCR library was prepared using RNA isolated from PBMCs. The TCR beta library used iRepertoire HTBI primers with Arm-PCR amplification of CDR3. A single record per CDR3 protein comes from TCRdb applying MiXCR to the multiplex PCR reads. There are hundreds of thousands of distinct CDR3 sequences in the sample; around 15% occur only once, and 25% to 30% lies in the top ten. This record belongs to a study of regulatory T cells in long-lasting Graves disease. Study outcomes and limitations: The TCR repertoire of persistent Graves' patients was less diverse than that of newly diagnosed ones.

In addition, the sample was reused for a study of T cells in Graves' hyperthyroidism and ophthalmopathy. From that paper: A first-round RT-PCR of the TCR CDR3 used the HTBI primer set. Appearing also in blood were most of the thyroid clonotypes expanded above 0.001. A 13 V-J signature model discriminated ophthalmopathy versus stable hyperthyroidism.

This chain joins TRBV5-1 and TRBJ1-1; D is possibly TRBD1 (5 bases). The receptor's source is a man between 40 and 49 years old with Graves disease. Sequencing was performed on peripheral blood mononuclear cells (PBMCs), taken at new diagnosis, from a patient treated with antithyroid drugs. CDR3 sequence (DNA): TGCGCCAGCAGTTTACCTTTGGGGGAAACTGAAGCTTTCTTT. Its protein product is CASSLPLGETEAFF.